The rows below give T cell receptor beta chains drawn from one sample of a study of Graves' ophthalmopathy and Graves' hyperthyroidism. TCRdb itself ran the multiplex PCR reads through MiXCR, one entry per CDR3 protein. The sample has approximately 330,000 distinct CDR3 sequences; 15% to 20% are singletons. The specimen was peripheral blood. The receptors originated from an adult man with Graves' ophthalmopathy. CDR3s include the opening cysteine and the closing phenylalanine or tryptophan. Fields, in order: clone size, J gene, D gene, V gene, CDR3 DNA, CDR3 protein. A D gene is named only where the DNA matches it firmly. Rows may omit the clone size; those that give it use once, few, many or a size class.

>many|TRBJ2-5|TRBD1|TRBV20-1
TGCAGTGCGGAACCGGGACAGCAAGAGACCCAGTACTTC
CSAEPGQQETQYF
>once|TRBJ1-1|-|TRBV6-5
TGTGCCAGCAGTTATTCCGGGGAAAAGGGGAACACTGAAGCTTTCTTT
CASSYSGEKGNTEAFF
>many|TRBJ1-5|TRBD1|TRBV6-1
TGTGCCAGCAGTAATGGCAGGGGGTCTCAGCCCCAGCATTTT
CASSNGRGSQPQHF
>-|TRBJ1-6|-|TRBV27
TGTGCCAGCAGTTTGGGGCAGGAGAGTTCACCCCTCCACTTT
CASSLGQESSPLHF
>many|TRBJ1-1|TRBD1|TRBV6-5
TGTGCCAGCCGGGTGAGCACAGGGGGGAACACTGAAGCTTTCTTT
CASRVSTGGNTEAFF
>-|TRBJ1-5|TRBD1|TRBV6-1
TGTGCCAGCCGGGACAGGTCCTATAGCAATCAGCCCCAGCATTTT
CASRDRSYSNQPQHF
>-|TRBJ1-1|-|TRBV24-1
TGTGCCACCAGTGATCCTGATCAGCGGTGGGGGGCTTTCTTT
CATSDPDQRWGAFF
>many|TRBJ2-7|-|TRBV30
TGTGCCTGGAAACTATCTAGCACGTCCTACGAGCAGTACTTC
CAWKLSSTSYEQYF
>many|TRBJ2-5|-|TRBV11-1
TGTGCCAGCAGCTTAGGGGGGAATACAAGAGAGACCCAGTACTTC
CASSLGGNTRETQYF
>many|TRBJ1-1|-|TRBV5-1
TGCGCCAGCAGCTTGCCCGTCATGAACACTGAAGCTTTCTTT
CASSLPVMNTEAFF
>-|TRBJ2-7|TRBD2|TRBV11-2
TGTGCCAGCTCCACCGCGCGCGGGAGGGGGAGATCCTACGAGCAGTACTTC
CASSTARGRGRSYEQYF
>many|TRBJ1-5|-|TRBV24-1
TGTGCCACAAAATCAGGAGAAGGGCCCCAGCATTTT
CATKSGEGPQHF
>-|TRBJ2-7|TRBD1|TRBV30
TGTGCCTGGAGTGCCCGGGACAGGGTCTACGAGCAGTACTTC
CAWSARDRVYEQYF
>many|TRBJ2-5|-|TRBV6-1
TGTGCCAGCGGGGAGACTATCCAAGAGACCCAGTACTTC
CASGETIQETQYF
>many|TRBJ2-7|-|TRBV6-2/TRBV6-3
TGTGCCAGCAGCGAGGATGGGGATTGGCTGCCCGCGCAGTACTTC
CASSEDGDWLPAQYF
>many|TRBJ1-2|TRBD1|TRBV18
TGTGCCAGCTCGGAGGGGACAGGGACCTATGGCTACACCTTC
CASSEGTGTYGYTF
>many|TRBJ2-7|TRBD1|TRBV27
TGTGCCAGCAGCCGGATTCCGGGACAGGGAGAATACGAGCAGTACTTC
CASSRIPGQGEYEQYF
>many|TRBJ2-7|-|TRBV5-1
TGCGCCAGCAGCTTGGCCCTGGGCCTGTCCTACGAGCAGTACTTC
CASSLALGLSYEQYF
>many|TRBJ1-5|-|TRBV30
TGTGCCTGGGGCAGGGGAGGGAAAAATCAGCCCCAGCATTTT
CAWGRGGKNQPQHF
>many|TRBJ1-1|-|TRBV28
TGTGCCAGCAGTTCATCCCGAGGCACTGAAGCTTTCTTT
CASSSSRGTEAFF
>many|TRBJ2-7|-|TRBV28
TGTGCCAGCAGCTCGATTGGGCGGAGCTCCTACGAGCAGTACTTC
CASSSIGRSSYEQYF
>many|TRBJ2-5|-|TRBV4-2
TGTGCCAGCAGCCAAGCAGTTCGTAGGGTGGAGACCCAGTACTTC
CASSQAVRRVETQYF
>-|TRBJ1-2|-|TRBV10-2
TGCGCCAGCAGTGAGTCGGACACTTACTATGGCTACACCTTC
CASSESDTYYGYTF
>many|TRBJ1-2|-|TRBV6-2/TRBV6-3
TGTGCCAGCAGTTACTCGATTCCATTGGGGGCTGACTATGGCTACACCTTC
CASSYSIPLGADYGYTF
>-|TRBJ2-2|TRBD1|TRBV4-1
TGCGCCAGCAGCCAAGATTGGACAGGGGGCACCGGGGAGCTGTTTTTT
CASSQDWTGGTGELFF
>many|TRBJ1-5|-|TRBV7-2
TGTGCCAGCAGCCTAATGGCCAGGAGAGATCAGCCCCAGCATTTT
CASSLMARRDQPQHF
>-|TRBJ2-7|-|TRBV28
TGTGCCAGCAGTCCGAGACAGGAAACCTACGAGCAGTACTTC
CASSPRQETYEQYF
>many|TRBJ1-2|-|TRBV6-1
TGTGTAGCCCCGGTCCCCGACTATGGCTACACCTTC
CVAPVPDYGYTF
>few|TRBJ1-1|-|TRBV12-3/TRBV12-4
TGTGCCAGCAGCCATACTTGGGACACTGAAGCTTTCTTT
CASSHTWDTEAFF
>many|TRBJ1-2|-|TRBV5-1
TGCGCCAGCAGCTTGGGGTCCCCAACGGGGGATGGCTACACCTTC
CASSLGSPTGDGYTF
>many|TRBJ1-2|-|TRBV5-1
TGCGCCAGCAGCCCCAATGGAGGTCAGGATGGCTACACCTTC
CASSPNGGQDGYTF
>-|TRBJ2-7|-|TRBV15
TGTGCCACCAGCAGTGGTAAGAAGTACGAGCAGTACTTC
CATSSGKKYEQYF
>many|TRBJ2-2|-|TRBV11-2
TGTGCCAGCAGCACCCGTGTGGGCGTTTACGCCGGGGAGCTGTTTTTT
CASSTRVGVYAGELFF
>many|TRBJ2-2|TRBD2|TRBV11-1
TGTGCCAGCAGCCGAGGGGAGACTAGCCTGAACACCGGGGAGCTGTTTTTT
CASSRGETSLNTGELFF
>many|TRBJ1-1|-|TRBV20-1
TGCAGTGGGAGGGACCCACTGGGCACTGAAGCTTTCTTT
CSGRDPLGTEAFF
>-|TRBJ1-5|TRBD1|TRBV20-1
TGCAGTGCGGTAGGGGGCTTGAGCAATCAGCCCCAGCATTTT
CSAVGGLSNQPQHF
>many|TRBJ1-2|-|TRBV3-1
TGTGCCAGCAGCGCCGCCGTGGGGGTCGGAGAGGGCAAGGATGGCTACACCTTC
CASSAAVGVGEGKDGYTF
>many|TRBJ2-7|TRBD2|TRBV6-2/TRBV6-3
TGTGCCAGCAGTTATAGGCTAGCGGGGGCCTACGAGCAGTACTTC
CASSYRLAGAYEQYF
>many|TRBJ2-2|-|TRBV7-3
TGTGCCAGCAGCTTACGGGCTATCACCGGGGAGCTGTTTTTT
CASSLRAITGELFF
>many|TRBJ2-5|TRBD2|TRBV19
TGTGCCAGTAGTGGAAGACTAGCGGGAGGGCTGGAGACCCAGTACTTC
CASSGRLAGGLETQYF
>many|TRBJ2-5|-|TRBV18
TGTGCCAGCTCACCACCCCTACAAGAGACCCAGTACTTC
CASSPPLQETQYF
>few|TRBJ2-7|-|TRBV2
TGTGCCAGCAGTGAAAATCGGTCAGGTCGAGAGCAGTACTTC
CASSENRSGREQYF
>many|TRBJ2-7|TRBD1|TRBV12-3/TRBV12-4
TGTGCCAGCAGTGTTGTGGGGACAGGGGGCTACGAGCAGTACTTC
CASSVVGTGGYEQYF
>many|TRBJ1-5|-|TRBV20-1
TGCAGTGCCACTTCAGGGGCCGCTGGTCAGCCCCAGCATTTT
CSATSGAAGQPQHF
>many|TRBJ1-2|-|TRBV5-1
TGCGCCAGCAGCACGTCGGACGGAACTCTTGGCTACACCTTC
CASSTSDGTLGYTF
>-|TRBJ2-5|-|TRBV6-1
TGTGCCACCCGACGGGCGTCGCTGACGGAGACCCAGTACTTC
CATRRASLTETQYF
>many|TRBJ1-3|-|TRBV6-4
TGTGCCAGCAGTCCGAGCTTCGACAGGATCTCTGGAAACACCATATATTTT
CASSPSFDRISGNTIYF
>many|TRBJ2-7|-|TRBV5-1
TGTGCCAGCAGTTTCCCCGGATCCTACGAGCAGTACTTC
CASSFPGSYEQYF
>-|TRBJ2-7|-|TRBV30
TGTGCCTGGAGAAAGGACTACCCCTGGGAGCAGTACTTC
CAWRKDYPWEQYF
>many|TRBJ1-2|-|TRBV19
TGTGCCAGTAGTATATCGTGGACAGCCTATGGCTACACCTTC
CASSISWTAYGYTF
>many|TRBJ2-7|TRBD2|TRBV2
TGTGCCAGCAGTGTTCCATTGGGACTAGCGATGTACGAGCAGTACTTC
CASSVPLGLAMYEQYF
>many|TRBJ2-7|-|TRBV28
TGTGCCAGCAGGAGTGATTCGACAGCCTTCACCTACGAGCAGTACTTC
CASRSDSTAFTYEQYF
>many|TRBJ2-7|-|TRBV6-2/TRBV6-3
TGTGCCAGTCTAAGGGGCCTCGAGCAGTACTTC
CASLRGLEQYF